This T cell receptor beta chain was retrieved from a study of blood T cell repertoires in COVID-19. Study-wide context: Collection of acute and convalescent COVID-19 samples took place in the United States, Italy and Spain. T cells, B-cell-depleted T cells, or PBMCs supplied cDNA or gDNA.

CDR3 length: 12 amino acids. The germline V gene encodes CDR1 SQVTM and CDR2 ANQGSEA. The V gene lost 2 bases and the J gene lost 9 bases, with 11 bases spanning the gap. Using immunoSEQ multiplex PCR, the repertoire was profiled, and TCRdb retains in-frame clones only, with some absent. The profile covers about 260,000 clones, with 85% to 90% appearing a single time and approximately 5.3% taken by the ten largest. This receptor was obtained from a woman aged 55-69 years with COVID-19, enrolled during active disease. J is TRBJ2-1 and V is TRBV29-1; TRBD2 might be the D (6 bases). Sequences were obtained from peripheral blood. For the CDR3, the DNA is TGCAGCGTTGAACGCCGGGGGAGTGAGCAGTTCTTC. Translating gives CSVERRGSEQFF.